This entry lists 24 T cell receptor beta chains sequenced from one sample in a study of T-cell reconstitution after alpha-beta-depleted transplantation in children. The TCRbeta library was prepared with unique molecular identifiers. MiXCR, run by TCRdb on the PCR reads, gives a single entry per CDR3 protein. The data contain 200,000 to 250,000 distinct CDR3 sequences, about a tenth of them singletons. This specimen was PBMCs, taken before TCRalphabeta/CD19-depleted stem cell transplant. Source of these receptors: a child less than two years old with acute myeloid leukemia, due to receive a stem cell transplant.

This chain connects TRBV25-1 to TRBJ1-2; 7 nucleotides agree with TRBD1. CDR1 and CDR2 (germline): MGHDK, SYGVNS. Unmatched junction bases numbered 5, after V lost 6 bases and J lost 4 bases. The CDR3 loop spans 13 amino acids. This CDR3 reads CASRIRDSYGYTF. The CDR3 bases are TGTGCCAGCAGAATCCGGGACAGCTATGGCTACACCTTC.

This clonotype was recorded a few times. The chain uses TRBV6-2 or TRBV6-3 and TRBJ2-1, with TRBD2 as a possible D gene (6 bases). Per germline, CDR1 MNHEY and CDR2 SVGEGT. V lost 0 bases to trimming and J lost 7 bases, with 16 bases between them. This CDR3 is 16 amino acids long. CDR3 DNA: TGTGCCAGCAGTTACTCGCTCCAGCGGAGGGGAAATGAGCAGTTCTTC. This translates into CASSYSLQRRGNEQFF.

This clonotype has more than one count but fewer than ten. The genes are TRBV4-1 and TRBJ1-1; D might be TRBD1 (6 bases). The CDR3 covers 13 residues. V gave up 5 bases and J gave up 5 bases, with 12 bases separating them. Germline V CDR1 and CDR2: MGHRA, YSYEKL. This chain's CDR3 is CASSGGGWTEAFF. The CDR3 coding sequence is TGCGCCAGCAGCGGGGGGGGCTGGACTGAAGCTTTCTTT.

In this sample, this clonotype turned up many times. The V call is TRBV3-1, the J call TRBJ1-5, with unresolved D. Germline V gives CDR1 LGHDT, CDR2 YNNKEL (reference sequence). This CDR3 is 13 amino acids long. V lost 4 bases and J lost 5, with 9 bases in between. This chain's CDR3 is CASSPHQDQPQHF. DNA of the CDR3: TGTGCCAGCAGCCCCCACCAAGATCAGCCCCAGCATTTT.

Many counts were recorded for this clonotype. The chain recombines TRBV28 with TRBJ2-7; unclear D gene. Between the trimmed V and J ends, which lost 9 bases and 3 bases, there was a span of 12 bases. Germline lookup yields CDR1 MDHEN and CDR2 SYDVKM. CDR3 length: 12 amino acids. The CDR3 DNA is TGTGCCAGTCATGGTCTTCTCTACGAGCAGTACTTC. It specifies CASHGLLYEQYF.

In DNA form, the CDR3 reads TGTGCCAGCAGCCCAGCGGGAGGGGCCTACAATGAGCAGTTCTTC. Residues: CASSPAGGAYNEQFF. The gene calls are TRBV7-3 and TRBJ2-1; 10 nucleotides agree with TRBD2. This CDR3 has 15 residues. V trimming: 5 bases; J trimming: 2 bases; junction bases outside the gene matches: 3. The germline V gene has CDR1 SGHTA and CDR2 FQGTGA.

This clonotype was recorded at least ten times. The gene calls are TRBV20-1 and TRBJ2-5, with TRBD2 matching 8 bases. Germline CDR1 and CDR2: DFQATT and SNEGSKA (reference sequence). The trim removed 5 bases at V and 6 bases at J, leaving 2 bases unmatched. CDR3 size: 11 residues. As DNA, the CDR3 is TGCAGTGCTTGGACTAGCCAGACCCAGTACTTC. This translates into CSAWTSQTQYF.

This clonotype was recorded at least ten times. The gene calls are TRBV5-5 and TRBJ2-1; the match to TRBD2 covers 11 bases. The CDR3 extends over 16 amino acids. The ends lost 4 bases at V and 4 bases at J; junction bases unmatched: 7. CDR1 and CDR2 (germline): SGHKS, YYEKEE (reference sequence). The CDR3 coding sequence is TGTGCCAGCAGCCCGACGGGACTAGCGGTTTACAATGAGCAGTTCTTC. Its protein product is CASSPTGLAVYNEQFF.

A few counts support this clonotype. V and J are TRBV15 and TRBJ2-7; the D is unclear. CDR1 is LNHNV and CDR2 is YYDKDF in the germline V gene (reference sequence). The germline V and J ends were trimmed by 1 base and 0 bases, with 10 bases remaining between them. This CDR3 is 15 amino acids long. The CDR3 coding sequence is TGTGCCACCAGCAGAGTCTCGCCTCGCTCCTACGAGCAGTACTTC. It yields the protein CATSRVSPRSYEQYF.

This clonotype has at least ten counts. The V gene is TRBV7-8, the J gene TRBJ2-7, with TRBD1 matching over 8 bases. Germline V gene data show CDR1 as SGHVS and CDR2 as FQNEAQ. Trimming took 2 bases from V and 3 from J; bases not matched to a gene: 6. There are 15 residues in the CDR3. For the CDR3, the DNA is TGTGCCAGCAGCTTAATCGGGACAGGAGACTACGAGCAGTACTTC. Protein: CASSLIGTGDYEQYF.

This clonotype was detected ten times or more. The chain links TRBV5-1 to TRBJ2-1, with D uncertain. The CDR3 totals 12 residues. The V end was cut by 2 bases, the J end by 4 bases, with 4 bases between. The germline V gene has CDR1 SGHRS and CDR2 YFSETQ. CDR3 sequence: CASSFNYNEQFF. CDR3 DNA: TGCGCCAGCAGCTTCAATTACAATGAGCAGTTCTTC.

This clonotype was counted many times. This chain joins TRBV7-3 and TRBJ2-2; 13 bases match TRBD2. The CDR3 extends over 16 amino acids. With V trimmed by 0 bases and J by 7 bases, 2 bases remained unmatched. Germline CDR1 reads SGHTA; CDR2 reads FQGTGA. The CDR3, as DNA: TGTGCCAGCAGCTTAACGGGACTAGCGGGGCTCGGGGAGCTGTTTTTT. Amino acids: CASSLTGLAGLGELFF. Based on the CDR3 plus reference TRBV7-3 and TRBJ2-2, the full variable domain is GAGVSQTPSNKVTEKGKYVELRCDPISGHTALYWYRQSLGQGPEFLIYFQGTGAADDSGLPNDRFFAVRPEGSVSTLKIQRTERGDSAVYLCASSLTGLAGLGELFFGEGSRLTVL.

This clonotype was recorded many times. The chain employs TRBV20-1 and TRBJ2-1; D uncertain. The CDR3 runs to 11 residues. Germline CDR1 DFQATT, CDR2 SNEGSKA (reference sequence). With 0 bases removed from V and 11 bases from J, the gap between germline ends came to 8 bases. The CDR3 reads CSARDQTKQFF. The CDR3 DNA reads TGCAGTGCTAGAGATCAAACCAAGCAGTTCTTC.

The chain is built from TRBV29-1 and TRBJ1-1; D is unclear. Looked up from germline, CDR1 is SQVTM and CDR2 is ANQGSEA. This CDR3 is built from 12 residues. V shed 3 bases and J shed 7 bases, with 12 bases lying between them. The CDR3 is CSVEVTALEAFF. The CDR3 bases are TGCAGCGTTGAGGTTACAGCGCTTGAAGCTTTCTTT.

This clonotype was picked up many times. V usage is TRBV20-1 and J usage is TRBJ2-3, with no clear D. The germline V gene encodes CDR1 DFQATT and CDR2 SNEGSKA (reference sequence). The V end was cut by 5 bases, the J end by 2 bases, with 11 bases between. CDR3 length equals 13 residues. The DNA for the CDR3 is TGCAGTGCTGCTTCGACCGCCACAGATACGCAGTATTTT. Its translation is CSAASTATDTQYF.

This clonotype was found many times. The chain couples TRBV7-6 to TRBJ2-1; D is perhaps TRBD1 (5 bases). Germline values: CDR1 SGHVS, CDR2 FNYEAQ. The CDR3 covers 13 residues. Trimming pared 5 bases from V and 8 bases from J, leaving 13 bases between. CDR3 coding DNA: TGTGCCAGCAGCCCTCAGGGTGGTGATGAGCAGTTCTTC. Protein sequence: CASSPQGGDEQFF. Supplemented by reference TRBV7-6 and TRBJ2-1, the full variable domain reads GAGVSQSPRYKVTKRGQDVALRCDPISGHVSLYWYRQALGQGPEFLTYFNYEAQQDKSGLPNDRFSAERPEGSISTLTIQRTEQRDSAMYRCASSPQGGDEQFFGPGTRLTVL.

This clonotype was seen repeatedly, ten times or more. The V call is TRBV5-1, the J call TRBJ2-4; D unclear. Germline CDR1 is SGHRS and CDR2 is YFSETQ. The CDR3 is 15 residues long. V gave up 6 bases and J gave up 1 base, with 14 bases separating them. For the CDR3, the DNA is TGCGCCAGCACCCTCTACCCTGGGGCCAAAAACATTCAGTACTTC. As protein: CASTLYPGAKNIQYF.

The sample holds many counts of this clonotype. A junction end diverges from the germline sequence, so it may reflect a read error. The V gene is TRBV19, the J gene TRBJ2-1; D gene unclear. CDR3 length: 13 residues. Germline loops: CDR1 LNHDA, CDR2 SQIVND (reference sequence). The CDR3 loop reads CASSIESYNEQFF. The CDR3 bases are TGTGCCAGTAGTATAGAGTCCTATAATGAGCAGTTCTTC. Variable domain in full (rest from reference TRBV19 and TRBJ2-1): DGGITQSPKYLFRKEGQNVTLSCEQNLNHDAMYWYRQDPGQGLRLIYYSQIVNDFQKGDIAEGYSVSREKKESFPLTVTSAQKNPTAFYLCASSIESYNEQFFGPGTRLTVL.

Many counts were recorded for this clonotype. The chain recombines TRBV20-1 with TRBJ2-7; weak D call: TRBD2 (6 bases). Deletions cut 3 bases from V and 2 bases from J, with 8 bases between. This CDR3 contains 12 residues. Germline V lookup: CDR1 DFQATT, CDR2 SNEGSKA (reference sequence). CDR3 loop: CSASWGAYEQYF. CDR3 DNA: TGCAGTGCTAGTTGGGGGGCCTACGAGCAGTACTTC.

The chain joins TRBV30 to TRBJ1-4; the D is unclear. The CDR3 runs 15 residues. Germline assignment: CDR1 GTSNPN and CDR2 SVGIG (reference sequence). Trimming removed 1 base from V and 5 bases from J, with 14 bases in between. The CDR3 nucleotides are TGTGCCTGGAGTGCCTCCGGGATAGCAAATGAAAAACTGTTTTTT. Its translation: CAWSASGIANEKLFF.

In its sample, this clonotype was seen a few times. The genes are TRBV7-9 and TRBJ2-7; no definite D call. The CDR3 totals 12 residues. Germline CDR1 SEHNR, CDR2 FQNEAQ (reference sequence). V shed 3 bases and J shed 6 bases, with 9 bases lying between them. CDR3 sequence (DNA): TGTGCCAGCAGCTTGGGTATGCGCGAGCAGTACTTC. Translated, it gives CASSLGMREQYF.

This clonotype was observed many times. The chain has TRBV12-3 or TRBV12-4 and TRBJ2-2; no clear D gene. The length of the CDR3 is 12 residues. The germline V and J ends were trimmed by 5 bases and 8 bases, with 9 bases remaining between them. This chain's CDR3 is CASSTSGGELFF. The CDR3 nucleotides read TGTGCCAGCAGTACCAGTGGGGGGGAGCTGTTTTTT.

This clonotype was detected many times. One end of the junction does not line up with germline, which may come from a read error. J is TRBJ2-2 and V is TRBV20-1; 10 bases fit TRBD2. Germline V lookup: CDR1 DFQATT, CDR2 SNEGSKA (reference sequence). CDR3 length equals 15 residues. CDR3 sequence reads: CSARSGRGNTGELFF. CDR3 sequence (DNA): TGCAGTGCACGAAGCGGGAGGGGGAACACCGGGGAGCTTTTTTTT.

This clonotype was counted at least ten times. The chain combines TRBV20-1 with TRBJ2-6, with D hard to call. CDR3 length equals 17 residues. Trimming removed 1 base at V and 0 bases at J, with 13 bases between. The germline V gene has CDR1 DFQATT and CDR2 SNEGSKA (reference sequence). The CDR3 protein is CSARVRTGTSGANVLTF. CDR3 in DNA: TGCAGTGCTAGAGTAAGGACGGGTACCTCTGGGGCCAACGTCCTGACTTTC.